A single TCR beta chain is shown here with its context. The data were obtained in a study of T cell responses to AZD1222 COVID-19 vaccine. Using immunoSEQ multiplex PCR, the repertoire was profiled, and TCRdb retains in-frame clones only, with some absent. Of some 120,000 clones in the sample, 85% to 90% were seen once. CDR1 and CDR2 from the germline V gene are SGDLS and YYNGEE. The V gene lost 0 bases and the J gene lost 7 bases, with 20 bases spanning the gap. This CDR3 comprises 17 residues. This chain joins TRBV9 and TRBJ2-1; D gene unclear. This TCR was sampled from an adult in good health. The sequencing here drew on peripheral blood, taken on day 0 of AZD1222 vaccination. This CDR3 reads CASSVEWSSLCENEQFF. In DNA, the CDR3 is TGTGCCAGCAGCGTAGAGTGGAGCTCCCTTTGTGAGAATGAGCAGTTCTTC.